This T cell receptor (beta chain) was captured in a study of TET2 disruption in CD19-targeted CAR T cells. In regard to this clone: The antigen is undetermined. The read is 3 residues too short to cover the CDR3 end, so that end is filled in from the germline J gene.

Sequencing was performed with immunoSEQ multiplex PCR; in TCRdb, only in-frame clones are kept and a portion is missing. This table holds roughly 1,800 clones. V trimming: 8 bases; J trimming: 1 base; junction bases outside the gene matches: 1. Germline CDR1 reads MDHEN; CDR2 reads SYDVKM. The CDR3 totals 14 residues. The sample's treatment: autologous CTL019 cells: CD19 CAR with 4-1BB and CD3 zeta domains. The CD19 CAR carried TCR zeta and 4-1BB signaling domains. Leukapheresis of peripheral blood supplied the T cells used to manufacture CTL019. This TCR derives from a man in his 70s with chronic lymphocytic leukemia. The gene calls are TRBV28 and TRBJ2-1, with 11 bases lining up with TRBD1. Sequences were derived from CD8+ T cells sorted from cultured blood T cells, sampled for CD19 CAR T cell therapy. The sequenced CDR3 bases are TGTGCCAGCGGGACAGGGGGTTCCTACAATGAG. Protein: CASGTGGSYNE. The CDR3 reads in full as CASGTGGSYNEQFF.